This T cell receptor beta chain was retrieved from a study of cytomegalovirus exposure and HLA in healthy donors. Turning to the study itself: Genotyping of some 390 donors showed that over 80% belonged to the Caucasian-associated ancestry cluster.

PCR primers comprised 60 Vbeta and 13 Jbeta primers. Assay used: immunoSEQ multiplex PCR; TCRdb lists only in-frame clones, some missing. The sample contains 100,000 to 150,000 clones, about 82% of which appear only once. V was clipped by 6 bases and J by 7 bases, with 12 bases between them. CDR1 MNHEY and CDR2 SVGAGI come from the germline V gene. CDR3 size: 13 residues. Study results and limitations: Beyond CMV serostatus, there was no information to go on about immune exposure.

Comment on this clone: Its specificity is unknown.

The source of this sequence is a boy aged 5-17 years in good health and CMV-seronegative. This chain links TRBV6-5 with TRBJ1-4; a possible D gene is TRBD1 (5 bases). Material for sequencing was PBMCs. The CDR3 reads CASRGQGSEKLFF. The CDR3 nucleotides are TGTGCCAGCAGGGGGCAGGGAAGTGAAAAACTGTTTTTT.